This T cell receptor (beta chain) appears in the sequencing data of a study of cytomegalovirus exposure and HLA in healthy donors. Regarding this clone: Its matching antigen is unknown.

PCR used 60 Vbeta primers and 13 Jbeta primers. Profiling relied on immunoSEQ multiplex PCR, and the TCRdb table lists in-frame clones only, not all of them. The sample contains some 110,000 clones, 70% of which appear only once. Germline assignment: CDR1 KGHSH and CDR2 LQKENI. This CDR3 is built from 19 residues. Trimming removed 1 base from V and 4 bases from J; junction bases left unmatched: 10. Among the donors, all were healthy bone marrow donors. The study, taken as a whole, reports: A further, later analysis showed that HLA-associated TCR beta chains (compared with equally common others) were more clonally expanded.

The genes are TRBV18 and TRBJ1-4; 12 bases match TRBD1. The TCR was taken from a man aged 25-45 years in good health and CMV-seropositive. Sequenced: PBMCs. The CDR3 loop reads CASSPLLPGQGASNEKLFF. The CDR3 DNA sequence: TGTGCCAGCTCACCACTACTCCCGGGACAGGGGGCTAGTAATGAAAAACTGTTTTTT.